What follows is one TCR beta chain and its context. What it binds is not known. One junction end disagrees with the germline gene, perhaps due to a read error. From the reads, TCRdb called clonotypes with MiXCR, one entry per CDR3 protein. The sample records approximately 65,000 distinct CDR3 sequences, 20% to 25% being singletons. These data are taken from a study of T cell repertoires in cytomegalovirus infection. Overall study context: CMV infection and matching HLA type were both indicated by public TCR beta signatures.

This CDR3 is 14 amino acids long. This sequence was found in a human donor in good health (CMV status not recorded). Some clones in this sample may be carry-over from other donors' samples. V gene TRBV12-3 or TRBV12-4 combines with J gene TRBJ2-5; 8 bases fit TRBD1. The input for sequencing was CD8+ T cells from cultured PBMCs, taken from culture after CMV antigen stimulation. CDR3 loop: CAISFRTGGETQYF. DNA for the CDR3: TGTGCCATCAGTTTCCGCACAGGGGGAGAGACCCAGTACTTC.